This T cell receptor beta chain is drawn from a study of T cells in Graves' hyperthyroidism and ophthalmopathy. The authors obtained PBMCs from 7.5 to 10 ml of fresh peripheral blood. Germline V gene sequence: CDR1 MDHEN, CDR2 SYDVKM. This CDR3 region has 15 residues. TCR beta CDR3 regions were amplified from RNA. When the TCR CDR3 underwent first-round RT-PCR, the HTBI primer set was used. A single record per CDR3 protein comes from TCRdb applying MiXCR to the multiplex PCR reads. The sample shows almost 500,000 distinct CDR3 sequences, roughly 22% of them seen only once. Notes on this clonotype: At one of its ends the junction is not consistent with the germline gene, which may arise from a read error.

Sequencing was performed on blood. The V gene is TRBV28, the J gene TRBJ2-1; D is perhaps TRBD2 (8 bases). The TCR was taken from a woman in her 70s with Graves' ophthalmopathy. CDR3 in amino acids: CAGRGASSGRSEQFF. CDR3 DNA: TGTGCCGGCAGGGGGGCGTCTAGCGGGCGGAGTGAGCAGTTCTTC.